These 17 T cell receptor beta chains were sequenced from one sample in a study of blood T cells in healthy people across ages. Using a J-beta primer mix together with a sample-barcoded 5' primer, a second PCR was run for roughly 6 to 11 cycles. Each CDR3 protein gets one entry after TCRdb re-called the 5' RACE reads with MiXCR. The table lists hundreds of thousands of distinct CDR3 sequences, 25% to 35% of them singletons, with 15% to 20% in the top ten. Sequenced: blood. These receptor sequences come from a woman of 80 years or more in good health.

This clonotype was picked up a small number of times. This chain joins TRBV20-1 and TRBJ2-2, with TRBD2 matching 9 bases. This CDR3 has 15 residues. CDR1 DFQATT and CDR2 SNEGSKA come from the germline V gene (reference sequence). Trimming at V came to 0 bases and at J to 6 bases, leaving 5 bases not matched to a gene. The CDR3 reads CSARDQLAGAGELFF. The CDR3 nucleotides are TGCAGTGCTAGAGATCAACTAGCGGGCGCCGGGGAGCTGTTTTTT.

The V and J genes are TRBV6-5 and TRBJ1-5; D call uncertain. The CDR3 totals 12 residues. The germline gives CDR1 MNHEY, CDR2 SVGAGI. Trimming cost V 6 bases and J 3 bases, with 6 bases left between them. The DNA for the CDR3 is TGTGCCAGCAGGACAATCAATCAGCCCCAGCATTTT. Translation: CASRTINQPQHF.

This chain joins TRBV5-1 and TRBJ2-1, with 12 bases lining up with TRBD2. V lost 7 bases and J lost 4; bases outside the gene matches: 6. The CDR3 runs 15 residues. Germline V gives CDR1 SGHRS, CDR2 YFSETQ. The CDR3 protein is CASEQTSGGYNEQFF. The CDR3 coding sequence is TGCGCCAGCGAACAGACTAGCGGGGGATACAATGAGCAGTTCTTC. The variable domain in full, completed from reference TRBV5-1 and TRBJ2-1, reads KAGVTQTPRYLIKTRGQQVTLSCSPISGHRSVSWYQQTPGQGLQFLFEYFSETQRNKGNFPGRFSGRQFSNSRSEMNVSTLELGDSALYLCASEQTSGGYNEQFFGPGTRLTVL.

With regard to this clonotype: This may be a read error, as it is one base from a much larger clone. The CDR3 nucleotides read TGCGCCAGCAGCGCTAACAGTGGCACCAACAATGAGCAGTACTTC. Amino acids: CASSANSGTNNEQYF. The chain is built from TRBV10-1 and TRBJ2-4, with D uncertain. CDR3 size: 15 residues. The V gene's germline CDR1 is WNHNN and CDR2 SYGVQD (reference sequence). Trimming removed 6 bases from V and 13 bases from J, with 25 bases in between.

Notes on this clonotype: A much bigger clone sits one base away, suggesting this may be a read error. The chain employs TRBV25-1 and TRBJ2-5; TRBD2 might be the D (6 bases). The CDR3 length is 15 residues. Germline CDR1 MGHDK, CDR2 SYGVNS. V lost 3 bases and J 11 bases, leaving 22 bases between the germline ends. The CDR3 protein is CASSDAAGSCNEQYF. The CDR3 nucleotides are TGTGCCAGCAGTGACGCAGCGGGTTCCTGCAATGAGCAGTACTTC.

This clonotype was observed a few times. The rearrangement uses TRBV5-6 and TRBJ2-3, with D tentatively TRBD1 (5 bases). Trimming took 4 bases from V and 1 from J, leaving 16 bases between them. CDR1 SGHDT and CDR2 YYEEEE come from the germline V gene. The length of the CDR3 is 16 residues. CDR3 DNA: TGTGCCAGCAGCAAACCCCCAGGGTGGGGCACAGATACGCAGTATTTT. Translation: CASSKPPGWGTDTQYF. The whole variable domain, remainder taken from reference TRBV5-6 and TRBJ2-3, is DAGVTQSPTHLIKTRGQQVTLRCSPKSGHDTVSWYQQALGQGPQFIFQYYEEEERQRGNFPDRFSGHQFPNYSSELNVNALLLGDSALYLCASSKPPGWGTDTQYFGPGTRLTVL.

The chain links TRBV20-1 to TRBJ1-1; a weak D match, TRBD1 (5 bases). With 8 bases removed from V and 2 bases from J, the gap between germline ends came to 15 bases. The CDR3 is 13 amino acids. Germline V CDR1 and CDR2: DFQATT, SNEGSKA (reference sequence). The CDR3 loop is CSSLRGVNTEAFF. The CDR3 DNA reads TGCAGTTCCCTCCGGGGGGTTAACACTGAAGCTTTCTTT.

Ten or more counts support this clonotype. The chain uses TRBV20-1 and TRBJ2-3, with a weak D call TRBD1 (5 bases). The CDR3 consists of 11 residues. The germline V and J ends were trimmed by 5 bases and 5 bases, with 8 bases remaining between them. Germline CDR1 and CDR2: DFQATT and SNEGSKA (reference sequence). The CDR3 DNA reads TGCAGTGCTCCAAGGGGAGATACGCAGTATTTT. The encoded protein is CSAPRGDTQYF.

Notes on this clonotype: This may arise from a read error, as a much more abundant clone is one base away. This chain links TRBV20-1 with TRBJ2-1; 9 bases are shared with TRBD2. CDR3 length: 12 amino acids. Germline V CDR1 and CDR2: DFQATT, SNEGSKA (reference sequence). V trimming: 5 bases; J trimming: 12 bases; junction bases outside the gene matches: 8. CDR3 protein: CSAPRSGGRQFF. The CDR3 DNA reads TGCAGTGCTCCTAGGAGCGGGGGGCGGCAGTTCTTC.

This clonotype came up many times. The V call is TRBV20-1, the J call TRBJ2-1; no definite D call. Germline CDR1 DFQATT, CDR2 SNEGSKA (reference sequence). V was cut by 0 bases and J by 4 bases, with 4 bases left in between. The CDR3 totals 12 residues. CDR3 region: CSARDGYNEQFF. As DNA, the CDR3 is TGCAGTGCTAGAGATGGTTACAATGAGCAGTTCTTC.

The CDR3 loop is CASRQSSAGGGEQYF. CDR3 bases: TGCGCCAGCAGGCAGAGCTCAGCGGGAGGTGGCGAGCAGTACTTC. The chain combines TRBV5-1 with TRBJ2-5; 9 bases agree with TRBD2. The DNA end is more similar to TRBJ2-7, so the J call may be wrong. The CDR3 is 15 amino acids. The germline V gene has CDR1 SGHRS and CDR2 YFSETQ.

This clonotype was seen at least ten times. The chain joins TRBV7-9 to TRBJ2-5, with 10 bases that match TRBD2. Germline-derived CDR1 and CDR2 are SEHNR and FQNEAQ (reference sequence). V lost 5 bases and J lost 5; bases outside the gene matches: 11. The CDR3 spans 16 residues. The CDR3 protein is CASSVTLAGARETQYF. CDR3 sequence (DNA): TGTGCCAGCAGCGTTACTCTAGCGGGGGCGCGGGAGACCCAGTACTTC.

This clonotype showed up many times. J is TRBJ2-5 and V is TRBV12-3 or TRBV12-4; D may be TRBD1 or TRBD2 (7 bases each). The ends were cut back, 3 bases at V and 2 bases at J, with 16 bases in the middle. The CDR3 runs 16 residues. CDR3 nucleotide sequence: TGTGCCAGCAGTTTGTACCAGGGGGGGACTCAAGAGACCCAGTACTTC. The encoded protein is CASSLYQGGTQETQYF.

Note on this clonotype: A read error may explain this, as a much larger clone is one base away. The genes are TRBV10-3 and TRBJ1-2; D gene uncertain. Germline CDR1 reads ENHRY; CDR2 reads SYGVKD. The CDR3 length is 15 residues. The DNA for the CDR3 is TGTGCCATCAGTGAGGCAAGTGGACTGGGCTATAGCTACACCTTC. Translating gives CAISEASGLGYSYTF.

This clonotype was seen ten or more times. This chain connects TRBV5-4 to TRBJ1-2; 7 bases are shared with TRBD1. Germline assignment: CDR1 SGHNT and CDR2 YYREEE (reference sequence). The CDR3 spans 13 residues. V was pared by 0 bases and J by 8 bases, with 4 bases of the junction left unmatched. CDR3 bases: TGTGCCAGCAGCTTGGGACAGGGAGAGGGCTACACCTTC. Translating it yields CASSLGQGEGYTF.

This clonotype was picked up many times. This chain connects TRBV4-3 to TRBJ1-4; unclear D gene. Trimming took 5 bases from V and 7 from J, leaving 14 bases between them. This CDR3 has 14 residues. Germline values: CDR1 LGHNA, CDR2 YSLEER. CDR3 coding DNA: TGCGCCAGCAGCGCTCGGGAAGCGGGTGAAAAACTGTTTTTT. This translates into CASSAREAGEKLFF.

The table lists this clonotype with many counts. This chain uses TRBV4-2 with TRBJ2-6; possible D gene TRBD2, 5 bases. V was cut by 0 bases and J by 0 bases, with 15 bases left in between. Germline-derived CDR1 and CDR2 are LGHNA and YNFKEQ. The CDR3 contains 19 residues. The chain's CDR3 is CASSQEFPGTSSGANVLTF. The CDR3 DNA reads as TGTGCCAGCAGCCAAGAATTCCCGGGAACGAGCTCTGGGGCCAACGTCCTGACTTTC.